A single sample is the source of the 25 T cell receptor beta chains below, sequenced in a study of blood T cell repertoires in COVID-19. Using immunoSEQ multiplex PCR, the repertoire was profiled, and TCRdb retains in-frame clones only, with some absent. The sample has under 150,000 clones, approximately 84% seen once. Material: PBMCs or T cells enriched from blood (not recorded which). All receptors derive from a man between 50 and 59 years old in a cohort exposed to, infected with or recovered from COVID-19 (not recorded which).

J is TRBJ2-7 and V is TRBV11-2; 11 bases line up with TRBD1. The germline CDR1 and CDR2 sequences are SGHAT and FQNNGV. The trim removed 1 base at V and 5 bases at J, leaving 7 bases unmatched. The CDR3 length is 16 residues. The DNA for the CDR3 is TGTGCCAGCAGCTTAGCCGGGACAGGGGGACTGGACGAGCAGTACTTC. It translates to CASSLAGTGGLDEQYF.

Remarks on this clone: This same CDR3 is encoded by further DNA sequences in the sample. The rearrangement joins TRBV12-3 or TRBV12-4 to TRBJ2-7; D remains ambiguous. V lost 6 bases to trimming and J lost 3 bases, with 6 bases between them. This CDR3 is built from 11 residues. CDR3 loop: CASSPGYEQYF. In nucleotides, the CDR3 is TGTGCCAGCAGCCCCGGCTACGAGCAGTACTTC.

This clone was seen only once. This chain uses TRBV10-3 with TRBJ1-1; 9 positions match TRBD1. Germline V lookup: CDR1 ENHRY, CDR2 SYGVKD. CDR3 size: 15 residues. Unmatched junction bases numbered 12, after V lost 10 bases and J lost 3 bases. This CDR3 reads CATNNRGRLDTEAFF. The CDR3 region has the DNA TGTGCCACCAACAACAGGGGGCGCCTGGACACTGAAGCTTTCTTT.

The chain joins TRBV23-1 to TRBJ1-4; possibly TRBD1 for D (5 bases). TRBV23-1 is assigned to the ORF class and has an uncertain function. Trimming cost V 9 bases and J 5 bases, with 13 bases left between them. The CDR3 has 13 amino acids. CDR3 residues: CASSRTRNEKLFF. The CDR3 region has the DNA TGCGCCAGTTCTAGGACACGGAATGAAAAACTGTTTTTT.

This rearrangement joins TRBV7-6 to TRBJ2-7; 10 positions match TRBD1. The CDR3 spans 15 residues. Germline V CDR1 and CDR2: SGHVS, FNYEAQ. The J segment lost 2 bases and the V segment lost 1 base, leaving 2 bases of the junction unmatched. The CDR3 region is CASSLGQGAPYEQYF. CDR3 sequence (DNA): TGTGCCAGCAGCTTAGGACAGGGGGCACCCTACGAGCAGTACTTC.

The chain joins TRBV6-5 to TRBJ1-1; TRBD1 matches 7 bases. V was clipped by 6 bases and J by 4 bases; unmatched bases: 11. This CDR3 has 15 amino acids. CDR1 is MNHEY and CDR2 is SVGAGI in the germline V gene. Written as DNA, the CDR3 is TGTGCCAGCAGAACCGGCACAGGGGAGGCCACTGAAGCTTTCTTT. Translated: CASRTGTGEATEAFF.

The genes are TRBV5-1 and TRBJ2-3, with TRBD2 matching 10 bases. Germline trimming cut 4 bases from V and 6 bases from J; bases unmatched to any gene: 5. The V gene's germline CDR1 is SGHRS and CDR2 YFSETQ. This CDR3 contains 14 residues. The CDR3 DNA reads as TGCGCCAGCAGCACAAGCGGGGGGGACGATACGCAGTATTTT. Amino acid sequence: CASSTSGGDDTQYF.

The chain has TRBV7-6 and TRBJ1-1, with a weak D call TRBD1 (5 bases). CDR1 SGHVS and CDR2 FNYEAQ come from the germline V gene. The CDR3 loop spans 15 amino acids. V was cut by 5 bases and J by 1 base, with 14 bases left in between. Here the CDR3 DNA reads TGTGCCAGCAGCCTCGGAAAAGGGGCGAACACTGAAGCTTTCTTT. Amino acid sequence: CASSLGKGANTEAFF.

The rearrangement joins TRBV7-9 to TRBJ2-5; no reliable D call. The germline CDR1 and CDR2 sequences are SEHNR and FQNEAQ (reference sequence). CDR3 length: 14 residues. The germline V and J ends were trimmed by 5 bases and 2 bases, with 12 bases remaining between them. The DNA for the CDR3 is TGTGCCAGCAGCCCCCCCCCACTACAAGAGACCCAGTACTTC. Protein: CASSPPPLQETQYF.

The chain joins TRBV10-3 to TRBJ1-5; the match to TRBD1 covers 9 bases. V was clipped by 5 bases and J by 0 bases; unmatched bases: 11. Germline V lookup: CDR1 ENHRY, CDR2 SYGVKD. The CDR3 totals 18 residues. CDR3 bases: TGTGCCATCAGTCGGGACAGGGCCATCACGAGTAGCAATCAGCCCCAGCATTTT. It encodes CAISRDRAITSSNQPQHF.

The rearrangement links TRBV27 to TRBJ2-1; 9 bases align to TRBD2. Germline-derived CDR1 and CDR2 are MNHEY and SMNVEV (reference sequence). The J segment lost 12 bases and the V segment lost 2 bases, leaving 8 bases of the junction unmatched. The CDR3 totals 14 residues. CDR3 coding DNA: TGTGCCAGCAGTTTAGCGGGGGGGCCCCTGGGGCAGTTCTTC. Translated: CASSLAGGPLGQFF.

The chain combines TRBV4-2 with TRBJ2-7, with D hard to call. CDR1 is LGHNA, CDR2 YNFKEQ, per germline. The length of the CDR3 is 11 residues. Trimming pared 4 bases from V and 2 bases from J, leaving 3 bases between. Written as DNA, the CDR3 is TGTGCCAGCAGCCTCACCTACGAGCAGTACTTC. Translation: CASSLTYEQYF.

The chain is built from TRBV30 and TRBJ2-2; a weak D match, TRBD2 (6 bases). CDR1 and CDR2 from the germline V gene are GTSNPN and SVGIG (reference sequence). This CDR3 spans 15 amino acids. Trimming removed 4 bases from V and 1 base from J, with 13 bases in between. CDR3 sequence: CAWTKDYLNTGELFF. CDR3 in DNA: TGTGCCTGGACTAAGGACTATCTGAACACCGGGGAGCTGTTTTTT.

This clone was counted once. This sequence joins TRBV28 and TRBJ1-5; D is possibly TRBD1 (5 bases). V shed 1 base and J shed 9 bases, with 16 bases lying between them. Germline CDR1 reads MDHEN; CDR2 reads SYDVKM. CDR3 size: 15 residues. CDR3 sequence reads: CASSLLGGVLGPQHF. CDR3 sequence (DNA): TGTGCCAGCAGTTTATTGGGGGGGGTCCTTGGGCCCCAGCATTTT.

The chain recombines TRBV5-4 with TRBJ1-2; D is undetermined. CDR3 length: 16 residues. Germline V lookup: CDR1 SGHNT, CDR2 YYREEE (reference sequence). V was pared by 2 bases and J by 2 bases, with 16 bases between. The chain's CDR3 is CASSLAAGGSNYGYTF. The CDR3 DNA follows: TGTGCCAGCAGCTTAGCGGCTGGAGGGTCCAACTATGGCTACACCTTC. The variable domain in full, with the rest retrieved from reference TRBV5-4 and TRBJ1-2, is ETGVTQSPTHLIKTRGQQVTLRCSSQSGHNTVSWYQQALGQGPQFIFQYYREEENGRGNFPPRFSGLQFPNYSSELNVNALELDDSALYLCASSLAAGGSNYGYTFGSGTRLTVV.

This chain connects TRBV24-1 to TRBJ2-7; TRBD1 aligns across 10 bases. The CDR3 totals 17 residues. Germline V gene sequence: CDR1 KGHDR, CDR2 SFDVKD. Trimming removed 1 base from V and 4 bases from J; junction bases left unmatched: 9. The CDR3 sequence is CATSDLGPGQGKYEQYF. CDR3 DNA sequence: TGTGCCACCAGTGATTTAGGGCCGGGACAGGGGAAGTACGAGCAGTACTTC.

The J gene is TRBJ2-1, the V gene TRBV18; the match to TRBD1 covers 9 bases. The V gene end was trimmed by 3 bases and the J gene end by 6 bases; junction bases not matched to a gene: 3. The CDR3 totals 14 residues. CDR1 KGHSH and CDR2 LQKENI come from the germline V gene. The CDR3 sequence: CASSPRTGVNEQFF. DNA of the CDR3: TGTGCCAGCTCACCTCGGACAGGGGTCAATGAGCAGTTCTTC.

The chain joins TRBV18 to TRBJ1-6; D is perhaps TRBD1 (5 bases). The V gene's germline CDR1 is KGHSH and CDR2 LQKENI. With 10 bases removed from V and 8 bases from J, the gap between germline ends came to 12 bases. The CDR3 has 12 residues. The CDR3 here is CATSTVDSPLHF. CDR3 nucleotides: TGTGCCACTTCGACAGTTGATTCACCCCTCCACTTT.

The chain links TRBV20-1 to TRBJ1-4; possibly TRBD1 for D (6 bases). Deletions cut 3 bases from V and 5 bases from J, with 13 bases between. The CDR3 spans 14 residues. The germline V gene encodes CDR1 DFQATT and CDR2 SNEGSKA (reference sequence). DNA of the CDR3: TGCAGTGCTAGTGGGGCCAGGGGCAATGAAAAACTGTTTTTT. This encodes CSASGARGNEKLFF.

V gene TRBV5-1 combines with J gene TRBJ2-7; 9 bases match TRBD1. With V trimmed by 8 bases and J by 5 bases, 8 bases remained unmatched. CDR1 SGHRS and CDR2 YFSETQ come from the germline V gene. This CDR3 comprises 13 residues. Here the CDR3 reads CASSRDRANEQYF. The CDR3 bases are TGCGCCAGTTCCCGGGACAGGGCAAACGAGCAGTACTTC.

The chain couples TRBV9 to TRBJ1-5; possible D gene TRBD1, 6 bases. Germline V gives CDR1 SGDLS, CDR2 YYNGEE. This CDR3 region has 15 residues. Trimming cost V 4 bases and J 1 base, with 12 bases left between them. This chain's CDR3 is CASSPTGISNQPQHF. CDR3 DNA: TGTGCCAGCAGCCCTACAGGGATCAGCAATCAGCCCCAGCATTTT.

This chain uses TRBV2 with TRBJ2-3, with 9 positions matching TRBD2. The junction had 17 bases not matched to a gene; V was cut back by 8 bases and J by 5 bases. Germline values: CDR1 SNHLY, CDR2 FYNNEI. CDR3 length: 17 residues. The CDR3 sequence: CASGGPLAGYSVDTQYF. CDR3 nucleotide sequence: TGTGCCAGCGGCGGGCCTCTAGCGGGGTATTCGGTAGATACGCAGTATTTT.

The chain recombines TRBV7-6 with TRBJ2-5; 10 nucleotides align to TRBD2. Germline assignment: CDR1 SGHVS and CDR2 FNYEAQ. The CDR3 has 15 amino acids. J was trimmed by 4 bases and V by 1 base; bases with no gene match: 3. CDR3 residues: CASSLERGGAETQYF. CDR3 in DNA: TGTGCCAGCAGCTTAGAGCGGGGGGGGGCAGAGACCCAGTACTTC. The whole variable domain, remainder taken from reference TRBV7-6 and TRBJ2-5, is GAGVSQSPRYKVTKRGQDVALRCDPISGHVSLYWYRQALGQGPEFLTYFNYEAQQDKSGLPNDRFSAERPEGSISTLTIQRTEQRDSAMYRCASSLERGGAETQYFGPGTRLLVL.

The chain uses TRBV5-6 and TRBJ2-7, with TRBD2 as a possible D gene (5 bases). The CDR3 sequence is 13 residues long. Germline values: CDR1 SGHDT, CDR2 YYEEEE. V was clipped by 4 bases and J by 2 bases, with 10 bases between them. CDR3 in DNA: TGTGCCAGCAGCCTTTTCGGGGCCTACGAGCAGTACTTC. It codes for CASSLFGAYEQYF.

J is TRBJ2-7 and V is TRBV18, with D possibly being TRBD2 (5 bases). With 3 bases removed from V and 5 bases from J, the gap between germline ends came to 23 bases. The CDR3 has 17 residues. CDR1 KGHSH and CDR2 LQKENI come from the germline V gene. DNA for the CDR3: TGTGCCAGCTCACCGAAGGACTCCGTTTGGGCCCCCCACGAGCAGTACTTC. Translation: CASSPKDSVWAPHEQYF. Based on the CDR3 plus reference TRBV18 and TRBJ2-7, the full variable domain is NAGVMQNPRHLVRRRGQEARLRCSPMKGHSHVYWYRQLPEEGLKFMVYLQKENIIDESGMPKERFSAEFPKEGPSILRIQQVVRGDSAAYFCASSPKDSVWAPHEQYFGPGTRLTVT.